These 7 T cell receptor beta chains were all obtained from the same sample, sequenced in a study of cytomegalovirus exposure and HLA in healthy donors. In the PCR, 60 Vbeta and 13 Jbeta primers were used. Some clones are missing from TCRdb's copy, which holds only in-frame ones; the method was immunoSEQ multiplex PCR. This sample yields approximately 180,000 clones, of which 77% are seen a single time; approximately 1.5% belongs to the top ten. Sample: PBMCs. The receptors originated from a woman younger than 45 in good health and CMV-seropositive.

The chain employs TRBV5-1 and TRBJ2-3; TRBD1 aligns across 8 bases. Germline lookup yields CDR1 SGHRS and CDR2 YFSETQ. This CDR3 comprises 14 residues. J gave up 5 bases and V 6 bases, and 8 bases lay outside the gene matches. The CDR3 region is CASNGQGAGDTQYF. As DNA, the CDR3 is TGCGCCAGCAACGGGCAGGGGGCTGGAGATACGCAGTATTTT.

The rearrangement uses TRBV7-2 and TRBJ2-1, with D perhaps matching TRBD1 (6 bases). The CDR3 is made up of 14 amino acids. Germline lookup yields CDR1 SGHTA and CDR2 FQGNSA. The V end was cut by 3 bases, the J end by 6 bases, with 12 bases between. Here the CDR3 reads CASSLDTGRNEQFF. DNA for the CDR3: TGTGCCAGCAGCTTGGATACAGGGCGCAATGAGCAGTTCTTC.

This clone has only one observation. The CDR3 is CASSPGREREQYF. The CDR3 coding sequence is TGTGCCAGCTCACCAGGGAGGGAGCGCGAGCAGTACTTC. V gene TRBV18 combines with J gene TRBJ2-7, with 7 bases matching TRBD2. With 2 bases clipped from V and 6 bases from J, the junction kept 4 bases outside the gene matches. The CDR3 has 13 residues. Germline V gene sequence: CDR1 KGHSH, CDR2 LQKENI.

The rearrangement links TRBV7-9 to TRBJ2-3; weak D call: TRBD2 (6 bases). Germline CDR1 reads SEHNR; CDR2 reads FQNEAQ (reference sequence). The CDR3 loop spans 17 amino acids. Deletions cut 5 bases from V and 4 bases from J, with 22 bases between. CDR3 amino acids: CASSHSRDSMIADTQYF. The CDR3 DNA is TGTGCCAGCAGCCATTCCCGGGACTCCATGATCGCAGATACGCAGTATTTT.

The chain recombines TRBV9 with TRBJ2-3, with 9 positions matching TRBD1. CDR3 length: 17 residues. Germline V CDR1 and CDR2: SGDLS, YYNGEE. V trimming: 4 bases; J trimming: 3 bases; junction bases outside the gene matches: 12. The CDR3 is CASSPKVGDRVTDTQYF. The CDR3, as DNA: TGTGCCAGCAGCCCTAAAGTAGGGGACAGGGTTACAGATACGCAGTATTTT.

The chain carries TRBV30 and TRBJ1-5; TRBD1 aligns across 9 bases. Germline-derived CDR1 and CDR2 are GTSNPN and SVGIG (reference sequence). J lost 9 bases, V lost 3 bases, and 6 bases had no gene match. The CDR3 has 13 amino acids. CDR3 region: CAWRGQGISPQHF. CDR3 in DNA: TGTGCCTGGAGGGGACAGGGAATTTCGCCCCAGCATTTT.

The chain recombines TRBV19 with TRBJ2-7, with a weak D call TRBD1 (7 bases). V was cut by 8 bases and J by 6 bases, with 14 bases left in between. The CDR3 runs 12 residues. CDR1 LNHDA and CDR2 SQIVND come from the germline V gene (reference sequence). CDR3: CASHGQEGEQYF. The DNA for the CDR3 is TGTGCCAGTCATGGACAGGAGGGCGAGCAGTACTTC.